This T cell receptor (beta chain) is from a study of CD8 T cells in ankylosing spondylitis. The CDR3 sequence is 17 residues long. The V segment lost 6 bases and the J segment 2 bases; nucleotides outside the gene matches: 17. Per the germline V gene, CDR1 is DFQATT and CDR2 is SNEGSKA (reference sequence). This clonotype occurred many times. Each CDR3 protein gets one entry after TCRdb re-called the 5' RACE reads with MiXCR. The repertoire holds approximately 220,000 distinct CDR3 sequences, under 12% seen once, with roughly a fifth in the top ten. The TCR originated in a male donor with ankylosing spondylitis or in good health (not recorded which). The sequenced sample was blood, either unsorted or a sorted T cell fraction (not recorded which). The chain recombines TRBV20-1 with TRBJ2-3; 7 positions agree with TRBD1. The CDR3 region is CSAYREWAGGDTDTQYF. CDR3 in DNA: TGCAGTGCCTATAGGGAGTGGGCAGGGGGTGACACAGATACGCAGTATTTT.